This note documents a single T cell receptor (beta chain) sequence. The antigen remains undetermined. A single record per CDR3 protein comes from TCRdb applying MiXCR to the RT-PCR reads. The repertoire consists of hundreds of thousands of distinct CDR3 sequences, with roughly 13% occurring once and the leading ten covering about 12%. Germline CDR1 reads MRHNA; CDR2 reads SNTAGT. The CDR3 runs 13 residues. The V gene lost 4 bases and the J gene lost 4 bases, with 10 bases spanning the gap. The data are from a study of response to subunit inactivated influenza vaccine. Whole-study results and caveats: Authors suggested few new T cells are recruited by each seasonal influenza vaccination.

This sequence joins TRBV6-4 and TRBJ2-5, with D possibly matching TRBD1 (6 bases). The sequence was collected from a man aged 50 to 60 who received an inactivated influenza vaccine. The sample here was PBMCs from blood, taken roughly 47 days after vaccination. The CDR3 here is CASSGSRGETQYF. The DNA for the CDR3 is TGTGCCAGCAGTGGGAGCAGGGGAGAGACCCAGTACTTC.